This T cell receptor (beta chain) is from a study of T-cell memory formation after mild COVID-19. V was trimmed by 2 bases and J by 1 base, leaving 12 bases between them. From germline, CDR1 is MNHEY and CDR2 SVGAGI. The CDR3 is 16 residues long. In TCRdb, the 5' RACE reads were re-called with MiXCR into one record per CDR3 protein. The sample lists about 130,000 distinct CDR3 sequences; less than 6.5% were seen once. This clonotype was recorded many times. V gene TRBV6-5 combines with J gene TRBJ2-4, with a weak D call TRBD1 (6 bases). The sample was PBMCs or a T cell subset sorted from them (not recorded which). The receptor's source is an adult woman who had mild COVID-19 (a few samples of this study predate the infection). Cell type and time point are not known. CDR3 region: CASSYQGYSAKNIQYF. The CDR3 DNA sequence: TGTGCCAGCAGTTACCAGGGGTATTCGGCCAAAAACATTCAGTACTTC.